Presented here are 11 T cell receptor beta chains from one specimen sequenced in a study of shared T cell receptors in the human thymus. Assay used: immunoSEQ multiplex PCR; TCRdb lists only in-frame clones, some missing. The sample records 500,000 to 850,000 clones, 80% to 90% being singletons. This same sample was also taken into another study, of human thymus T cells.

Specimen: thymocytes. Receptors originate from a boy less than two years old with a congenital heart defect.

This chain connects TRBV15 to TRBJ1-5; no firm D call. CDR1 and CDR2 (germline): LNHNV, YYDKDF (reference sequence). Trimming removed 0 bases from V and 7 bases from J, with 13 bases in between. CDR3 size: 15 residues. The CDR3: CATSRDFREIQPQHF. The CDR3 bases are TGTGCCACCAGCAGAGATTTTCGGGAAATCCAGCCCCAGCATTTT.

V usage is TRBV10-3 and J usage is TRBJ2-3, with 8 bases lining up with TRBD2. With V trimmed by 4 bases and J by 2 bases, 8 bases remained unmatched. The CDR3 contains 16 residues. CDR1 is ENHRY, CDR2 SYGVKD, per germline. CDR3 amino acids: CAISAPGLVPTDTQYF. In DNA form, the CDR3 reads TGTGCCATCAGTGCGCCGGGACTAGTTCCCACAGATACGCAGTATTTT.

The rearrangement links TRBV12-1 to TRBJ2-2; TRBD1, the table's D call, was not compared with the DNA. TRBV12-1 is tagged as a pseudogene. This CDR3 has 18 residues. The DNA of the CDR3 is TGTGCCAGCGGCTACCCGGGACAGGGGGTCCCTTACACCGGGGAGCTGTTTTTT. Encoded protein: CASGYPGQGVPYTGELFF.

This clone was seen a handful of times. The chain links TRBV28 to TRBJ1-6; D gene ambiguous. V lost 3 bases and J lost 6, with 15 bases in between. CDR3 size: 16 residues. Germline V gene sequence: CDR1 MDHEN, CDR2 SYDVKM. The CDR3: CASSFPRRAGNSPLHF. CDR3 nucleotide sequence: TGTGCCAGCAGTTTCCCACGGCGGGCTGGTAATTCACCCCTCCACTTT.

This clone was observed once. The rearrangement uses TRBV27 and TRBJ1-2, with D possibly being TRBD1 (5 bases). The V gene's germline CDR1 is MNHEY and CDR2 SMNVEV (reference sequence). The CDR3 consists of 15 residues. Trimming removed 4 bases at V and 2 bases at J, with 14 bases between. CDR3 sequence: CASSWIRAGNYGYTF. The CDR3 bases are TGTGCCAGCAGTTGGATAAGGGCAGGGAACTATGGCTACACCTTC.

The V call is TRBV7-9, the J call TRBJ2-6; 8 bases agree with TRBD1. Germline V gives CDR1 SEHNR, CDR2 FQNEAQ (reference sequence). The CDR3 has 17 amino acids. Trimming cost V 6 bases and J 0 bases; bases outside gene matches: 7. Written as DNA, the CDR3 is TGTGCCAGCAGAGTTGGACAGGGAATCTCTGGGGCCAACGTCCTGACTTTC. Amino acid sequence: CASRVGQGISGANVLTF.

The rearrangement links TRBV6-5 to TRBJ1-3; D ambiguous. CDR3 length equals 15 residues. Germline CDR1 and CDR2: MNHEY and SVGAGI. V gave up 6 bases and J gave up 4 bases, with 16 bases separating them. The CDR3 spells CASSTCFSTGNTIYF. For the CDR3, the DNA is TGTGCCAGCAGCACGTGCTTTAGTACCGGAAACACCATATATTTT.

This chain connects TRBV27 to TRBJ1-5; 7 positions match TRBD1. Germline V gives CDR1 MNHEY, CDR2 SMNVEV (reference sequence). Unmatched junction bases numbered 6, after V lost 5 bases and J lost 2 bases. This CDR3 has 15 residues. CDR3 amino acids: CASSPRGKRNQPQHF. In DNA form, the CDR3 reads TGTGCCAGCAGTCCCAGGGGGAAACGCAATCAGCCCCAGCATTTT.

This chain uses TRBV6-1 with TRBJ2-5, with 9 bases fitting TRBD2. The CDR3 is 14 residues long. CDR1 and CDR2 (germline): MNHNS, SASEGT. After removal of 9 bases from V and 5 bases from J, the junction contained 10 bases not matched to a gene. DNA of the CDR3: TGTGCCAGTGAGATAGCGGGAGTTCGGGAGACCCAGTACTTC. It encodes CASEIAGVRETQYF.

J is TRBJ2-1 and V is TRBV29-1; no clear D gene. V gave up 0 bases and J gave up 10 bases, with 16 bases separating them. Germline CDR1 SQVTM, CDR2 ANQGSEA. This CDR3 contains 14 residues. The CDR3 is CSVEDQATLREQFF. As DNA, the CDR3 is TGCAGCGTTGAAGACCAAGCAACGCTCAGGGAGCAGTTCTTC.

This clone has just one count. The V call is TRBV7-8, the J call TRBJ2-3, with D maybe TRBD2 (6 bases). V was trimmed by 1 base and J by 2 bases, leaving 16 bases between them. This CDR3 is built from 17 residues. CDR1 is SGHVS and CDR2 is FQNEAQ in the germline V gene. Here the CDR3 DNA reads TGTGCCAGCAGCTTAGGGGACTTACTAGTCCACACAGATACGCAGTATTTT. This codes for CASSLGDLLVHTDTQYF.